Following are 18 T cell receptor beta chains from one sample sequenced in a study of cytomegalovirus exposure and HLA in healthy donors. This PCR relied on a set of 60 Vbeta primers and 13 Jbeta primers. The assay was immunoSEQ multiplex PCR, and TCRdb's table has in-frame clones only and misses some. The sample records hundreds of thousands of clones, around 80% being singletons. The specimen sequenced was PBMCs. The receptors originated from a woman between 40 and 55 years old in good health and CMV-seronegative.

This chain connects TRBV14 to TRBJ1-2; unclear D gene. V lost 1 base to trimming and J lost 8 bases, with 17 bases between them. Germline V gives CDR1 SGHDN, CDR2 FVKESK. The CDR3 consists of 15 residues. The CDR3 nucleotides are TGTGCCAGCAGCCAAGTTCTGAGCCCTCTATACGGCTACACCTTC. The encoded protein is CASSQVLSPLYGYTF.

V gene TRBV30 combines with J gene TRBJ2-5; 10 bases match TRBD1. The ends lost 5 bases at V and 1 base at J; junction bases unmatched: 7. CDR1 is GTSNPN, CDR2 SVGIG, per germline (reference sequence). This CDR3 has 15 amino acids. The CDR3 here is CAWGPGQGRQETQYF. The CDR3 DNA reads TGTGCCTGGGGACCGGGACAGGGGCGCCAAGAGACCCAGTACTTC.

The chain's CDR3 is CASSPRGRGNQPQHF. As DNA, the CDR3 is TGTGCCAGCAGCCCCCGGGGGAGGGGCAATCAGCCCCAGCATTTT. This sequence joins TRBV5-6 and TRBJ1-5, with a possible D match to TRBD1 (5 bases). V was trimmed by 4 bases and J by 2 bases, leaving 13 bases between them. CDR3 length: 15 amino acids. Germline V gives CDR1 SGHDT, CDR2 YYEEEE.

This clone has a handful of counts. The chain joins TRBV5-1 to TRBJ2-7, with D possibly being TRBD2 (5 bases). Germline CDR1 and CDR2: SGHRS and YFSETQ. Deletions cut 3 bases from V and 2 bases from J, with 18 bases between. The CDR3 runs to 16 residues. In DNA, the CDR3 is TGCGCCAGCAGCTCCGTGACCCACGCCGGGGCCTACGAGCAGTACTTC. This codes for CASSSVTHAGAYEQYF.

The genes are TRBV29-1 and TRBJ2-1; TRBD2 might be the D (6 bases). CDR1 and CDR2 (germline): SQVTM, ANQGSEA. V lost 1 base to trimming and J lost 8 bases, with 15 bases between them. The CDR3 covers 14 residues. CDR3 in amino acids: CSVEVMGRIDEQFF. The CDR3 DNA follows: TGCAGCGTTGAAGTAATGGGGAGGATAGATGAGCAGTTCTTC.

The V gene is TRBV9, the J gene TRBJ2-1; 8 bases align to TRBD2. The V segment lost 2 bases and the J segment 3 bases; nucleotides outside the gene matches: 1. CDR3 size: 14 residues. Germline V CDR1 and CDR2: SGDLS, YYNGEE. The CDR3 spells CASSVTSGYNEQFF. The CDR3 bases are TGTGCCAGCAGCGTCACTAGCGGCTACAATGAGCAGTTCTTC.

This clone was detected once. CDR3 loop: CASRRRDRGPPSEQYF. The CDR3 nucleotides are TGTGCCAGCAGGAGACGGGACAGGGGTCCTCCTAGCGAGCAGTACTTC. V and J are TRBV27 and TRBJ2-7; 10 nucleotides match TRBD1. Germline V gene lookup returns CDR1 MNHEY and CDR2 SMNVEV (reference sequence). With 6 bases clipped from V and 6 bases from J, the junction kept 14 bases outside the gene matches. The CDR3 sequence is 16 residues long.

This chain connects TRBV5-4 to TRBJ2-4, with 7 bases matching TRBD1. Trimming took 4 bases from V and 2 from J; bases not matched to a gene: 6. Per the germline V gene, CDR1 is SGHNT and CDR2 is YYREEE (reference sequence). The CDR3 covers 15 residues. The CDR3 DNA sequence: TGTGCCAGCAGCCCGGGGACAGTCCCCAAAAACATTCAGTACTTC. It encodes CASSPGTVPKNIQYF.

The chain links TRBV7-9 to TRBJ2-7; the D gene is possibly TRBD1 (5 bases). From germline, CDR1 is SEHNR and CDR2 FQNEAQ (reference sequence). The CDR3 loop spans 12 amino acids. The V gene lost 5 bases and the J gene lost 11 bases, with 16 bases spanning the gap. The CDR3 protein is CASSPDSARKYF. Written as DNA, the CDR3 is TGTGCCAGCAGCCCAGACAGCGCTCGGAAGTACTTC. Full variable domain (remainder filled in from reference TRBV7-9 and TRBJ2-7): DTGVSQNPRHKITKRGQNVTFRCDPISEHNRLYWYRQTLGQGPEFLTYFQNEAQLEKSRLLSDRFSAERPKGSFSTLEIQRTEQGDSAMYLCASSPDSARKYFGPGTRLTVT.

V and J are TRBV27 and TRBJ2-7, with D uncertain. Germline V gives CDR1 MNHEY, CDR2 SMNVEV (reference sequence). The V end was cut by 0 bases, the J end by 0 bases, with 6 bases between. The CDR3 loop spans 14 amino acids. CDR3 sequence (DNA): TGTGCCAGCAGTTTATCAGTGAGCTCCTACGAGCAGTACTTC. This gives the protein CASSLSVSSYEQYF.

V gene TRBV7-2 combines with J gene TRBJ2-3; 7 bases fit TRBD1. Looked up from germline, CDR1 is SGHTA and CDR2 is FQGNSA. The CDR3 has 19 amino acids. J was trimmed by 0 bases and V by 5 bases; bases with no gene match: 17. The CDR3 here is CASSLRGQRDTYSTDTQYF. The DNA of the CDR3 is TGTGCCAGCAGCCTTCGGGGACAGCGCGATACTTATAGCACAGATACGCAGTATTTT.

This chain connects TRBV25-1 to TRBJ2-1, with TRBD2 as a possible D gene (5 bases). The CDR3 totals 15 residues. With 3 bases removed from V and 7 bases from J, the gap between germline ends came to 16 bases. CDR1 is MGHDK, CDR2 SYGVNS, per germline. The chain's CDR3 is CASSDGGGRGNEQFF. CDR3 DNA: TGTGCCAGCAGTGACGGCGGTGGTAGAGGGAATGAGCAGTTCTTC.

This clone was seen only a few times. This rearrangement joins TRBV15 to TRBJ1-1, with D possibly matching TRBD1 (5 bases). Deletions cut 5 bases from V and 3 bases from J, with 13 bases between. The CDR3 has 14 amino acids. The germline V gene encodes CDR1 LNHNV and CDR2 YYDKDF (reference sequence). The CDR3 coding sequence is TGTGCCACCAGCGTCCGGGGAGGGGACACTGAAGCTTTCTTT. Translation gives CATSVRGGDTEAFF.

The sample holds a few counts of this clone. The V and J genes are TRBV4-3 and TRBJ1-1, with a weak D call TRBD1 (5 bases). Germline values: CDR1 LGHNA, CDR2 YSLEER. Deletions cut 6 bases from V and 7 bases from J, with 9 bases between. The CDR3 is 11 amino acids. This CDR3 is CASRAGGEAFF. The DNA of the CDR3 is TGCGCCAGCAGGGCGGGGGGTGAAGCTTTCTTT.

The sample holds one count of this clone. The chain carries TRBV30 and TRBJ2-1; D remains ambiguous. Trimming cost V 2 bases and J 12 bases, with 11 bases left between them. This CDR3 contains 11 residues. Germline loops: CDR1 GTSNPN, CDR2 SVGIG (reference sequence). The CDR3 here is CAWSPSYRQFF. CDR3 DNA sequence: TGTGCCTGGAGTCCCTCCTACAGGCAGTTCTTC.

This sequence joins TRBV4-3 and TRBJ2-7; 9 bases match TRBD2. CDR3 size: 16 residues. Trimming at V came to 4 bases and at J to 4 bases, leaving 11 bases not matched to a gene. Per germline, CDR1 LGHNA and CDR2 YSLEER. The CDR3 sequence is CASSPFAAGGMYEQYF. The CDR3 region has the DNA TGCGCCAGCAGCCCTTTTGCAGCGGGGGGTATGTACGAGCAGTACTTC.

The gene calls are TRBV11-3 and TRBJ2-7; D remains ambiguous. The CDR3 runs to 12 residues. CDR1 is SGHNT and CDR2 is YENEEA in the germline V gene. Trimming pared 0 bases from V and 3 bases from J, leaving 3 bases between. CDR3 coding DNA: TGTGCCAGCAGCTTAGATCACTACGAGCAGTACTTC. Protein product: CASSLDHYEQYF.

This chain connects TRBV7-2 to TRBJ1-4; possibly TRBD1 for D (5 bases). The CDR3 runs to 15 residues. CDR1 is SGHTA, CDR2 FQGNSA, per germline. Trimming cost V 5 bases and J 7 bases, with 17 bases left between them. CDR3 nucleotide sequence: TGTGCCAGCAGCATCGCGGGGCAAAGCGGTGAAAAACTGTTTTTT. Protein sequence: CASSIAGQSGEKLFF.